This T cell receptor beta chain was captured by sequencing in a study of cytomegalovirus exposure and HLA in healthy donors. The PCR contained 60 Vbeta and 13 Jbeta primers. Assay used: immunoSEQ multiplex PCR; TCRdb lists only in-frame clones, some missing. Of approximately 170,000 clones in the sample, around 80% were seen once. The sequence was obtained from a boy between 2 and 10 years old in good health and CMV-seronegative. Sequenced material: PBMCs.

CDR3 sequence: CASSLALGSHEQYF. CDR3 DNA: TGTGCCAGCAGCTTAGCCCTCGGGTCGCACGAGCAGTACTTC. The V call is TRBV13, the J call TRBJ2-7; no reliable D call. In germline, CDR1 is PRHDT, CDR2 FYEKMQ (reference sequence). There are 14 residues in the CDR3. Trimming pared 1 base from V and 5 bases from J, leaving 12 bases between.